These 15 T cell receptor beta chains share one sample of origin, sequenced in a study of OX40 agonist ivuxolimab in advanced cancers. TCRdb keeps only in-frame clones here, not all; method: immunoSEQ multiplex PCR. The table shows about 48,000 clones, with approximately 89% occurring only once. The source material was CD4+ or CD8+ T cells sorted from blood, sampled in a trial of the OX40 agonist ivuxolimab. These receptors were collected from an adult with an advanced solid tumor such as melanoma, head and neck, liver or kidney cancer.

The J gene is TRBJ2-5, the V gene TRBV7-8; D call uncertain. Germline V gene lookup returns CDR1 SGHVS and CDR2 FQNEAQ. The CDR3 consists of 13 residues. Trimming took off 5 bases at V and 5 bases at J, with 12 bases between the two ends. The CDR3 region has the DNA TGTGCCAGCAGCCCCCCCGGTTGGGAGACCCAGTACTTC. It translates to CASSPPGWETQYF.

The chain has TRBV29-1 and TRBJ2-7; 10 bases agree with TRBD1. This CDR3 spans 13 amino acids. The trim removed 7 bases at V and 5 bases at J, leaving 8 bases unmatched. Germline V gene data show CDR1 as SQVTM and CDR2 as ANQGSEA. CDR3 loop: CSAGTGDFNEQYV. The CDR3 region has the DNA TGCAGCGCAGGGACAGGGGATTTCAACGAGCAGTACGTC.

The chain employs TRBV6-1 and TRBJ2-1, with D unresolved. The germline V gene encodes CDR1 MNHNS and CDR2 SASEGT. V was cut by 5 bases and J by 4 bases, with 12 bases left in between. This CDR3 is 14 amino acids long. The CDR3 DNA follows: TGTGCCAGCAGTCTAAGGACGGAGTACAATGAGCAGTTCTTC. This gives the protein CASSLRTEYNEQFF.

The chain recombines TRBV6-5 with TRBJ1-4, with D perhaps TRBD1 (5 bases). There are 15 residues in the CDR3. V shed 2 bases and J shed 7 bases, with 14 bases lying between them. Germline-derived CDR1 and CDR2 are MNHEY and SVGAGI. The CDR3 nucleotides are TGTGCCAGCAGTTACAGCGCAGGGCGTATTGAAAAACTGTTTTTT. This encodes CASSYSAGRIEKLFF.

The CDR3 sequence: CASSFKGTEAFF. The CDR3 region has the DNA TGTGCCAGCAGCTTCAAGGGGACTGAAGCTTTCTTT. The gene calls are TRBV7-2 and TRBJ1-1; D perhaps matches TRBD1 (5 bases). Germline CDR1 SGHTA, CDR2 FQGNSA. The length of the CDR3 is 12 residues. Deletions cut 3 bases from V and 5 bases from J, with 7 bases between.

A few counts support this clone. The CDR3 loop is CASSQVIGLAREQYF. The CDR3 coding sequence is TGCGCCAGCAGCCAAGTAATCGGACTAGCCCGCGAGCAGTACTTC. The chain carries TRBV4-1 and TRBJ2-7, with 8 bases aligning to TRBD2. V lost 1 base to trimming and J lost 6 bases; unmatched junction nucleotides: 8. Germline values: CDR1 MGHRA, CDR2 YSYEKL. The CDR3 has 15 residues.

The CDR3, as DNA: TGTGCCAGCAGGCCCGCCCCCGGGGAGCTGTTTTTT. Protein sequence: CASRPAPGELFF. The V call is TRBV7-9, the J call TRBJ2-2; no reliable D call. The CDR3 runs 12 residues. Germline lookup yields CDR1 SEHNR and CDR2 FQNEAQ (reference sequence). V was pared by 6 bases and J by 6 bases, with 8 bases between.

CDR3: CASSLLAGTNTEAFF. The CDR3 DNA sequence: TGTGCCAGCAGCTTACTCGCAGGAACGAACACTGAAGCTTTCTTT. The rearrangement links TRBV11-2 to TRBJ1-1, with D hard to call. The ends were cut back, 2 bases at V and 1 base at J, with 11 bases in the middle. The germline V gene encodes CDR1 SGHAT and CDR2 FQNNGV. The CDR3 has 15 residues. Full variable domain (rest looked up from reference TRBV11-2 and TRBJ1-1): EAGVAQSPRYKIIEKRQSVAFWCNPISGHATLYWYQQILGQGPKLLIQFQNNGVVDDSQLPKDRFSAERLKGVDSTLKIQPAKLEDSAVYLCASSLLAGTNTEAFFGQGTRLTVV.

The V and J genes are TRBV7-9 and TRBJ2-1; 10 bases agree with TRBD1. CDR3 length equals 15 residues. V lost 2 bases, J lost 9 bases, and 7 bases stayed unmatched. Per germline, CDR1 SEHNR and CDR2 FQNEAQ (reference sequence). As DNA, the CDR3 is TGTGCCAGCAGCTTAAGGGACAGGGGCGCGGGTGAGCAGTTCTTC. As protein: CASSLRDRGAGEQFF.

The chain employs TRBV5-5 and TRBJ2-3, with no clear D. The V end lost 1 base, the J end lost 3 bases, and 12 bases lay between the germline ends. The CDR3 is 15 amino acids. From germline, CDR1 is SGHKS and CDR2 YYEKEE (reference sequence). The CDR3 DNA sequence: TGTGCCAGCAGCTTGCTCGGACGGTTGACAGATACGCAGTATTTT. The encoded protein is CASSLLGRLTDTQYF.

V and J are TRBV4-2 and TRBJ1-3; tentative D call: TRBD1 (5 bases). The germline V gene has CDR1 LGHNA and CDR2 YNFKEQ. CDR3 length: 15 amino acids. With 5 bases removed from V and 0 bases from J, the gap between germline ends came to 11 bases. The CDR3 nucleotides are TGTGCCAGCAGCTTGGGACCCAACTCTGGAAACACCATATATTTT. It encodes CASSLGPNSGNTIYF.

The chain employs TRBV19 and TRBJ2-7; D possibly uses TRBD1 or TRBD2 (6 bases each). This CDR3 contains 15 residues. CDR1 and CDR2 (germline): LNHDA, SQIVND (reference sequence). DNA of the CDR3: TGTGTCAAGACAGGATTCCAGCGGGTGTATTACGAGCAGTACGTC. Protein sequence: CVKTGFQRVYYEQYV.

The gene calls are TRBV13 and TRBJ2-1; D ambiguous. This CDR3 is 13 amino acids long. V was clipped by 2 bases and J by 7 bases, with 9 bases between them. Germline CDR1 reads PRHDT; CDR2 reads FYEKMQ (reference sequence). The CDR3 here is CASSLLASNEQFF. Here the CDR3 DNA reads TGTGCCAGCAGCTTATTAGCCTCAAATGAGCAGTTCTTC.

This rearrangement joins TRBV11-3 to TRBJ2-3; the D is unclear. CDR3 length: 13 amino acids. Germline CDR1 is SGHNT and CDR2 is YENEEA. V was clipped by 5 bases and J by 4 bases, with 10 bases between them. CDR3 amino acids: CASSPRSSDTQYF. DNA for the CDR3: TGTGCCAGCAGCCCACGTAGCTCAGATACGCAGTATTTT.

The rearrangement uses TRBV19 and TRBJ2-2; D gene ambiguous. Looked up from germline, CDR1 is LNHDA and CDR2 is SQIVND (reference sequence). CDR3 length: 11 amino acids. V dropped 10 bases and J dropped 7 bases, with 10 bases sitting between them. In DNA, the CDR3 is TGTGCCACCACGGTGGGCGGGGAGCTGTTTTTT. This sequence encodes CATTVGGELFF.